Sequencing of this T cell receptor (beta chain) was carried out in a study of memory CD4+ T cells and cytomegalovirus serostatus. The data were produced by immunoSEQ multiplex PCR, yet TCRdb's version contains in-frame clones alone and is incomplete. The top ten clones hold about 0.88% of a sample with more than 55,000 clones, 82% of them seen once. The sort gate was single viable CD3+CD4+CD8-CD45RO+ cells for memory CD4+ T cells. Trimming took off 4 bases at V and 5 bases at J, with 12 bases between the two ends. CDR1 SEHNR and CDR2 FQNEAQ come from the germline V gene (reference sequence). The CDR3 is 14 amino acids.

The chain is built from TRBV7-9 and TRBJ2-1; D remains unclear. The clonotype originates from an adult in good health and CMV-seronegative. Sequenced input: memory CD4+ T cells from blood. The chain's CDR3 is CASSSTRHNNEQFF. In nucleotides, the CDR3 is TGTGCCAGCAGCTCTACCCGACACAACAATGAGCAGTTCTTC. Complete variable domain (other parts from reference TRBV7-9 and TRBJ2-1): DTGVSQNPRHKITKRGQNVTFRCDPISEHNRLYWYRQTLGQGPEFLTYFQNEAQLEKSRLLSDRFSAERPKGSFSTLEIQRTEQGDSAMYLCASSSTRHNNEQFFGPGTRLTVL.